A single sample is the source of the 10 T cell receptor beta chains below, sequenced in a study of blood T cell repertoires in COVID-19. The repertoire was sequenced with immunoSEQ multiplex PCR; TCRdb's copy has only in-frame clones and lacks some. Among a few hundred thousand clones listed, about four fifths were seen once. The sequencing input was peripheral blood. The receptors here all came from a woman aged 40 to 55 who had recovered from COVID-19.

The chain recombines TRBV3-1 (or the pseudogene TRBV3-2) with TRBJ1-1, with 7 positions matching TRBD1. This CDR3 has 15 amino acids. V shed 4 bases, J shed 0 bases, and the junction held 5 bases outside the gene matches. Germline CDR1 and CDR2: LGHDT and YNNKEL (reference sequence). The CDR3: CASSPRDRLNTEAFF. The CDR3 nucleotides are TGTGCCAGCAGCCCACGGGACAGATTGAACACTGAAGCTTTCTTT.

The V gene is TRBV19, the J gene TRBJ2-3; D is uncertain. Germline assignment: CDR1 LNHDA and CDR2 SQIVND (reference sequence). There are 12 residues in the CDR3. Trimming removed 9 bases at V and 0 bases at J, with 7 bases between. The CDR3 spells CASFSSTDTQYF. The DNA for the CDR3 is TGTGCCAGCTTTAGTAGCACAGATACGCAGTATTTT.

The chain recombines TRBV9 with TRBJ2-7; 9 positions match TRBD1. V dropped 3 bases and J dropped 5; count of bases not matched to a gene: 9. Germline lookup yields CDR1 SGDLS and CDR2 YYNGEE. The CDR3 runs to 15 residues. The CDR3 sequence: CASSAEGTGFDEQYF. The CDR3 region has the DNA TGTGCCAGCAGCGCGGAAGGGACAGGGTTTGACGAGCAGTACTTC.

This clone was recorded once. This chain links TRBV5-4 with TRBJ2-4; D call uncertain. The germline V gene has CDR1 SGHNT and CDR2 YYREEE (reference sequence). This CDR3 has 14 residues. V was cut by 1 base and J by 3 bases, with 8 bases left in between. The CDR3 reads CASSLTGGKNIQYF. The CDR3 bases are TGTGCCAGCAGCTTGACGGGTGGCAAAAACATTCAGTACTTC.

The CDR3 region has the DNA TGTGCCAGCAGAAACCCGGGCGGGACCGGGGAGCTGTTTTTT. It translates to CASRNPGGTGELFF. The genes are TRBV7-9 and TRBJ2-2, with D perhaps TRBD2 (5 bases). V shed 6 bases and J shed 5 bases, with 13 bases lying between them. The CDR3 spans 14 residues. Germline V gene sequence: CDR1 SEHNR, CDR2 FQNEAQ (reference sequence).

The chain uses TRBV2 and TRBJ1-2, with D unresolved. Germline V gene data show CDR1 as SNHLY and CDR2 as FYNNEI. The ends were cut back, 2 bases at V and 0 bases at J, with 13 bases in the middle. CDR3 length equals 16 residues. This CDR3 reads CASSEWETIANYGYTF. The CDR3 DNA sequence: TGTGCCAGCAGTGAATGGGAGACCATAGCTAACTATGGCTACACCTTC.

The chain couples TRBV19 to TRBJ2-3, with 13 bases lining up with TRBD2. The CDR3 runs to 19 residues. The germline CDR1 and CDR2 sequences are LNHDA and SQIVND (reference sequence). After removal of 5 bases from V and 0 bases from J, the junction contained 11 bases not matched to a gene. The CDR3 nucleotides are TGTGCCAGTAGTCTGACCGGGACTAGCGGGGTCGCTAGCACAGATACGCAGTATTTT. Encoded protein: CASSLTGTSGVASTDTQYF. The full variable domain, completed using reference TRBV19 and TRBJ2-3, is DGGITQSPKYLFRKEGQNVTLSCEQNLNHDAMYWYRQDPGQGLRLIYYSQIVNDFQKGDIAEGYSVSREKKESFPLTVTSAQKNPTAFYLCASSLTGTSGVASTDTQYFGPGTRLTVL.

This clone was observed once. Written as DNA, the CDR3 is TGCGCCAGCGGCCAAGGGGGCTTTGGAAACACCATATATTTT. Translation: CASGQGGFGNTIYF. The J gene is TRBJ1-3, the V gene TRBV5-1; 7 bases are a match to TRBD1. V lost 7 bases, J lost 3 bases, and 7 bases stayed unmatched. The V gene's germline CDR1 is SGHRS and CDR2 YFSETQ. The CDR3 runs to 14 residues.

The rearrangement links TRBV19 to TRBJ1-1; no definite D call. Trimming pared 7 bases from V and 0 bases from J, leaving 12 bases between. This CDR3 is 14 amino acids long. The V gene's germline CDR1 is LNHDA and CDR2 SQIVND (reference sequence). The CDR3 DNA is TGTGCCAGTAATGCTGGGAGAGTGAACACTGAAGCTTTCTTT. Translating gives CASNAGRVNTEAFF.

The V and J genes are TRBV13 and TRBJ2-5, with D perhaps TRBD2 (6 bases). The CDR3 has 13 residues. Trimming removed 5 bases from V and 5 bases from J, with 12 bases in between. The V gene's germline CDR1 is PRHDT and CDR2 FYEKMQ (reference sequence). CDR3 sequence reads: CASSQGGGETQYF. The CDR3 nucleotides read TGTGCCAGCAGCCAGGGAGGTGGGGAGACCCAGTACTTC. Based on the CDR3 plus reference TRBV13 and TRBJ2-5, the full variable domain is AAGVIQSPRHLIKEKRETATLKCYPIPRHDTVYWYQQGPGQDPQFLISFYEKMQSDKGSIPDRFSAQQFSDYHSELNMSSLELGDSALYFCASSQGGGETQYFGPGTRLLVL.